The T cell receptor beta chain described here comes from a study of T cell repertoires in cytomegalovirus infection. Looking at the study overall: Public TCR beta signatures marked donors with CMV infection and the matching HLA.

Study-wide points: The ex vivo response was dominated by HLA-C-restricted CMV-specific TCR beta clonotypes.

This clonotype came up a few times. Its antigen is as yet unknown. TCRdb redid the calling of the reads with MiXCR, one entry per CDR3 protein. The sample carries roughly 230,000 distinct CDR3 sequences, around an eighth recorded once. Trimming at V came to 6 bases and at J to 7 bases, leaving 12 bases not matched to a gene. Germline assignment: CDR1 DFQATT and CDR2 SNEGSKA (reference sequence). The CDR3 has 14 amino acids. The sample consisted of PBMCs. The sequence derives from a human donor in good health (CMV status not recorded). Some clones in this sample may be carry-over from other donors' samples. The chain combines TRBV20-1 with TRBJ1-2, with TRBD1 identical over 9 bases. For the CDR3, the DNA is TGCAGTGCGCCTCCGGGACAGGGTTTCGGTGGCTACACCTTC. Its protein is CSAPPGQGFGGYTF.